A selection of T cell receptor beta chains follows, all from one sample in a study of blood T cell repertoires in COVID-19. Sequencing was performed with immunoSEQ multiplex PCR; in TCRdb, only in-frame clones are kept and a portion is missing. The sample holds around 250,000 clones, 70% to 90% seen once. Sequenced: PBMCs or T cells enriched from blood (not recorded which). The receptors come from a woman between 50 and 59 years old who had recovered from COVID-19. Each CDR3 is given without its conserved first and last residue. A clone size is listed for some rows: how often the clone was seen (once, few, many), or a class if it is expanded.

TRBJ2-7	-	TRBV10-3	AINTASEQY
TRBJ1-1	-	TRBV27	ASSLSRLNTEAF
TRBJ1-2	-	TRBV19	ASRGTGSDYGYT
TRBJ1-3	-	TRBV6-5	ASSYGQGSTIY
TRBJ1-4	-	TRBV5-4	ASSSQGNEKLF
TRBJ1-2	few	TRBV3-1/TRBV3-2	ASSPTGTGNYGYT
TRBJ1-5	-	TRBV20-1	SASFGGAGNQPQH
TRBJ1-5	-	TRBV19	ASSIDQQRPQH
TRBJ1-5	-	TRBV6-1	ASSEGLQPQH
TRBJ2-5	-	TRBV29-1	SVESPNQYQETQY
TRBJ2-1	-	TRBV5-5	ASDLGGLYNEQF
TRBJ2-5	-	TRBV2	ASRWIAGGPLSETQY
TRBJ1-1	-	TRBV28	ASIEGVVNTEAF
TRBJ2-2	-	TRBV6-5	ASSYSPGTNTGELF
TRBJ2-7	few	TRBV4-2	ASSPLLAGSYEQY
TRBJ2-1	few	TRBV4-1	ASSHPRDRKKI
TRBJ2-3	-	TRBV7-2	ASSAGGGIVDTQY
TRBJ2-3	-	TRBV7-9	ASVMRGNTDTQY
TRBJ2-7	-	TRBV4-1	ASSQIAGGGSSGRVNEQY
TRBJ2-5	-	TRBV2	ASSGMGLDEETQY
TRBJ2-7	-	TRBV19	ASSIDLEVSEQY
TRBJ2-2	-	TRBV11-3	ASSLDRLAANTGELF
TRBJ1-2	-	TRBV9	ASSTIGANYGYT
TRBJ2-1	-	TRBV5-4	ASTEGAGISYNEQF
TRBJ1-1	-	TRBV10-2	ASSNRVNTEAF
TRBJ2-2	-	TRBV28	ASSFPLAGQLANTGELF
TRBJ2-3	-	TRBV5-1	ASSSAGGTDTQY
TRBJ1-4	-	TRBV6-5	ASSLGPGQGGEKLF
TRBJ1-2	-	TRBV6-5	ASSPRGQNYGYT
TRBJ1-1	-	TRBV7-9	ASSFPGGTEAF
TRBJ1-5	-	TRBV15	ATSSYRDSNQPQH
TRBJ1-2	-	TRBV29-1	SVERQGYGYT
TRBJ2-1	few	TRBV19	ASRVQGANEQF
TRBJ2-3	-	TRBV28	ASRPIGQLRDTQY
TRBJ2-7	-	TRBV2	ASREGLAGLGEQY